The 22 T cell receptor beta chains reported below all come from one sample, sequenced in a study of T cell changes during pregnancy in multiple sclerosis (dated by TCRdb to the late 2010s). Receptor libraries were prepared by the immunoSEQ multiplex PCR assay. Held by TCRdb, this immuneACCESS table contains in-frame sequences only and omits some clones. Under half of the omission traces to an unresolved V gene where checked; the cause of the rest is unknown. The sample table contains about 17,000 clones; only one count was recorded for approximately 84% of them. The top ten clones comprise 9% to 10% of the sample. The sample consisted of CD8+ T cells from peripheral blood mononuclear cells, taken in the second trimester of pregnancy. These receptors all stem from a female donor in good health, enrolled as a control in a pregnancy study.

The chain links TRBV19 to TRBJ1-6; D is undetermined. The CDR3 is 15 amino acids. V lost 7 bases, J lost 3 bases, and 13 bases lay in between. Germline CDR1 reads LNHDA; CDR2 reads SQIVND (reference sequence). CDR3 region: CASIPADFYNSPLHF. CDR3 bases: TGTGCCAGTATCCCGGCGGACTTCTATAATTCACCCCTCCACTTT. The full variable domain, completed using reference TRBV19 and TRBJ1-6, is DGGITQSPKYLFRKEGQNVTLSCEQNLNHDAMYWYRQDPGQGLRLIYYSQIVNDFQKGDIAEGYSVSREKKESFPLTVTSAQKNPTAFYLCASIPADFYNSPLHFGNGTRLTVT.

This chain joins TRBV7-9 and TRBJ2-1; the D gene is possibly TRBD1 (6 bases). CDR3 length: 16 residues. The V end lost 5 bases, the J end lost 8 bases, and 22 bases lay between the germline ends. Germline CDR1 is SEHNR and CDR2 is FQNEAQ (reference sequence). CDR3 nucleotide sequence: TGTGCCAGCAGCCACGACGTCCAGGGGCTGAGGGATGAGCAGTTCTTC. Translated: CASSHDVQGLRDEQFF.

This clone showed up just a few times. CDR3 DNA: TGCGCCAGCAGTGAAGGGAGGCTCAATCAGCCCCAGCATTTT. Translating it yields CASSEGRLNQPQHF. The chain carries TRBV23-1 and TRBJ1-5; D is unresolved. TRBV23-1 is noted as an ORF with a role that remains uncertain. V shed 5 bases and J shed 3 bases, with 11 bases lying between them. The CDR3 covers 14 residues.

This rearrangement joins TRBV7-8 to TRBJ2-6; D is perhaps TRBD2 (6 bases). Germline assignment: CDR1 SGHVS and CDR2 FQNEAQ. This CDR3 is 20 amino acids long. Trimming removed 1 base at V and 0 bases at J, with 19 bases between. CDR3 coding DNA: TGTGCCAGCAGCTTAGAGCAGGGAGGACCGACAATCTCTGGGGCCAACGTCCTGACTTTC. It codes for CASSLEQGGPTISGANVLTF. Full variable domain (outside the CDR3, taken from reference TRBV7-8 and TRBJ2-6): GAGVSQSPRYKVAKRGQDVALRCDPISGHVSLFWYQQALGQGPEFLTYFQNEAQLDKSGLPSDRFFAERPEGSVSTLKIQRTQQEDSAVYLCASSLEQGGPTISGANVLTFGAGSRLTVL.

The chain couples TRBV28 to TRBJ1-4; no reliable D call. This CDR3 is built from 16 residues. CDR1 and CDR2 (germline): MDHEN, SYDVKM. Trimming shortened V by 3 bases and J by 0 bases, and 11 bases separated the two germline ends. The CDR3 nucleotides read TGTGCCAGCAGTTTTCGGGTGGAGGCAACTAATGAAAAACTGTTTTTT. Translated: CASSFRVEATNEKLFF.

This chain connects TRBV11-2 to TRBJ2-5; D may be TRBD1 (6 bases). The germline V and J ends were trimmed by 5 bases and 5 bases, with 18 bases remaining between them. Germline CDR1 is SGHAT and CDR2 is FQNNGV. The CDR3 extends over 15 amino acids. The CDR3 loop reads CASSPRQVLVETQYF. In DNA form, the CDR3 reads TGTGCCAGCAGCCCTAGACAGGTGTTGGTGGAGACCCAGTACTTC. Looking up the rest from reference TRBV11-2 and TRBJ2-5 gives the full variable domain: EAGVAQSPRYKIIEKRQSVAFWCNPISGHATLYWYQQILGQGPKLLIQFQNNGVVDDSQLPKDRFSAERLKGVDSTLKIQPAKLEDSAVYLCASSPRQVLVETQYFGPGTRLLVL.

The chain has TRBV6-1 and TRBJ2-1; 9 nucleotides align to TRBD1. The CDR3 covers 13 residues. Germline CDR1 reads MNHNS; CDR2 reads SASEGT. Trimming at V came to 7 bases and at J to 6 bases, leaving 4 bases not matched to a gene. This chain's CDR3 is CASTGTGLNEQFF. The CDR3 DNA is TGTGCCAGCACCGGGACAGGGCTCAATGAGCAGTTCTTC.

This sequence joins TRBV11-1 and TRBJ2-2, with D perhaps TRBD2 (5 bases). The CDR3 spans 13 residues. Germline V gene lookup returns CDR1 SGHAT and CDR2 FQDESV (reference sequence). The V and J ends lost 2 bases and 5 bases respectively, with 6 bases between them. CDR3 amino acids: CASSLRGTGELFF. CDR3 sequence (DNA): TGTGCCAGCAGCTTACGGGGTACCGGGGAGCTGTTTTTT.

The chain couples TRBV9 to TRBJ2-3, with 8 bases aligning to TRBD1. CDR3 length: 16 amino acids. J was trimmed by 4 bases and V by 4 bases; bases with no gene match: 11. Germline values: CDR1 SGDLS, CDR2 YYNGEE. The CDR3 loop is CASSLPQDREADTQYF. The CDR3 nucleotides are TGTGCCAGCAGCCTTCCCCAGGACAGGGAAGCAGATACGCAGTATTTT.

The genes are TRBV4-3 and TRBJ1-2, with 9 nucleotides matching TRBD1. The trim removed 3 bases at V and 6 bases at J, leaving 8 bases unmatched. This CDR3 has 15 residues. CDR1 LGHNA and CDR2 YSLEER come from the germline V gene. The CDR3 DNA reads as TGCGCCAGCAGCCAGGGGGGGACAGGGTTCGATGGCTACACCTTC. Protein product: CASSQGGTGFDGYTF.

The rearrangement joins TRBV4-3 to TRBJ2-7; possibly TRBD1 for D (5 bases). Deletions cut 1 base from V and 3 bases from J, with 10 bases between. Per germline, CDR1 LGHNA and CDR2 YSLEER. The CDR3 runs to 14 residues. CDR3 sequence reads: CASSQGIDSYEQYF. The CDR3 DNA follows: TGCGCCAGCAGCCAAGGCATCGACAGCTACGAGCAGTACTTC.

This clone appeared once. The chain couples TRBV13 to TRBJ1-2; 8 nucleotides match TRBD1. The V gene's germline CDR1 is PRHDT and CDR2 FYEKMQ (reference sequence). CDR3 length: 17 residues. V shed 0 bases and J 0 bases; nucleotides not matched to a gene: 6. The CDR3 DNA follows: TGTGCCAGCAGCTTAGGCGGGGGACAGGTAGCTAACTATGGCTACACCTTC. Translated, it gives CASSLGGGQVANYGYTF. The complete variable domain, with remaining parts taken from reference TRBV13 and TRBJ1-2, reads AAGVIQSPRHLIKEKRETATLKCYPIPRHDTVYWYQQGPGQDPQFLISFYEKMQSDKGSIPDRFSAQQFSDYHSELNMSSLELGDSALYFCASSLGGGQVANYGYTFGSGTRLTVV.

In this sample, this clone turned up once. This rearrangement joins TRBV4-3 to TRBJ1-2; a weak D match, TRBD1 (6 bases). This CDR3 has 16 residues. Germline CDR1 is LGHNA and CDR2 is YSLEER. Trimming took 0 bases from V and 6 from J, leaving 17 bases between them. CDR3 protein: CASSQDGRQGRDGYTF. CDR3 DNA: TGCGCCAGCAGCCAAGATGGTAGGCAGGGGAGAGATGGCTACACCTTC.

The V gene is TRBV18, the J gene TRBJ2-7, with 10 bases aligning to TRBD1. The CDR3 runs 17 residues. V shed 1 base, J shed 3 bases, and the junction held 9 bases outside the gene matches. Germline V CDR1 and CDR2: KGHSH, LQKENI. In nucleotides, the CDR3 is TGTGCCAGCTCACCACGATATCCGGGACAGGGGCGCTACGAGCAGTACTTC. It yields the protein CASSPRYPGQGRYEQYF. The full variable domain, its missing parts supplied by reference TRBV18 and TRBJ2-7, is NAGVMQNPRHLVRRRGQEARLRCSPMKGHSHVYWYRQLPEEGLKFMVYLQKENIIDESGMPKERFSAEFPKEGPSILRIQQVVRGDSAAYFCASSPRYPGQGRYEQYFGPGTRLTVT.

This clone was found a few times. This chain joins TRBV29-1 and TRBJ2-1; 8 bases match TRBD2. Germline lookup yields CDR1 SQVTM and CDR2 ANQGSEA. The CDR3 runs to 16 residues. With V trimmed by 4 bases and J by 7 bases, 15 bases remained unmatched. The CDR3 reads CSVVGGGTLGENEQFF. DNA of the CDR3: TGCAGCGTTGTTGGCGGGGGGACCTTGGGCGAAAATGAGCAGTTCTTC.

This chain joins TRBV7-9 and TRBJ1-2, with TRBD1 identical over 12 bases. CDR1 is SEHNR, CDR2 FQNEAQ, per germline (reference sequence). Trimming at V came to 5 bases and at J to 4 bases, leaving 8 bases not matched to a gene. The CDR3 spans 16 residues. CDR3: CASSPGTGGRSYGYTF. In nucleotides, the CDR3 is TGTGCCAGCAGCCCGGGGACAGGGGGCCGGAGCTATGGCTACACCTTC.

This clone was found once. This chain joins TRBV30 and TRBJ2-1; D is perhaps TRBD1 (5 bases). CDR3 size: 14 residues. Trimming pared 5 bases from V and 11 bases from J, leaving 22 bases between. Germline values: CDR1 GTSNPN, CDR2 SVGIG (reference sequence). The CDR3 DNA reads TGTGCCTGGTCCCAGGGTTCAGGCCCTCAGCAGCAGTTCTTC. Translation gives CAWSQGSGPQQQFF.

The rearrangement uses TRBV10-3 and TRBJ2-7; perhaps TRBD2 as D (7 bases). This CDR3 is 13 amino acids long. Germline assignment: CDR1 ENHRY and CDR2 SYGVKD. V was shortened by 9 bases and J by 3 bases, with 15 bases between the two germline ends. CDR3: CAIGPGEGYEQYF. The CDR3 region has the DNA TGTGCCATAGGGCCAGGGGAGGGCTACGAGCAGTACTTC.

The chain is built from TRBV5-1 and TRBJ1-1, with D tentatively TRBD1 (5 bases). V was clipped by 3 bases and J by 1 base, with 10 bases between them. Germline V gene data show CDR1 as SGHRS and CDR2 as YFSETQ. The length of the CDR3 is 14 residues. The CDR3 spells CASSSGGANTEAFF. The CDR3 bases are TGCGCCAGCAGCTCCGGTGGGGCGAACACTGAAGCTTTCTTT.

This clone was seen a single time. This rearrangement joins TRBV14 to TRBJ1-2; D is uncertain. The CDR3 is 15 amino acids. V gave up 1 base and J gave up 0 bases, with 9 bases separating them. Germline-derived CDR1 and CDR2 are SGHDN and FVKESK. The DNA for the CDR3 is TGTGCCAGCAGCCAAGTGAGGGTCCCTAACTATGGCTACACCTTC. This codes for CASSQVRVPNYGYTF. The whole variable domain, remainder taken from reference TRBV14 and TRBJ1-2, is EAGVTQFPSHSVIEKGQTVTLRCDPISGHDNLYWYRRVMGKEIKFLLHFVKESKQDESGMPNNRFLAERTGGTYSTLKVQPAELEDSGVYFCASSQVRVPNYGYTFGSGTRLTVV.

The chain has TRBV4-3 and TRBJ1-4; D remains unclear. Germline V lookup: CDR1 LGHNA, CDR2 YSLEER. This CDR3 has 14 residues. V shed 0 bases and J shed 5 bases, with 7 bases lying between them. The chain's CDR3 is CASSQEYGNEKLFF. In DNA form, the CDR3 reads TGCGCCAGCAGCCAAGAATACGGGAATGAAAAACTGTTTTTT.

In DNA, the CDR3 is TGTGCCAGTAGTCCCCGTGGAGGCGCCAATGAAAAACTGTTTTTT. Translating gives CASSPRGGANEKLFF. The chain recombines TRBV19 with TRBJ1-4; D is unresolved. Germline loops: CDR1 LNHDA, CDR2 SQIVND (reference sequence). The germline V and J ends were trimmed by 5 bases and 5 bases, with 15 bases remaining between them. This CDR3 comprises 15 residues. The variable domain in full, with the rest retrieved from reference TRBV19 and TRBJ1-4, is DGGITQSPKYLFRKEGQNVTLSCEQNLNHDAMYWYRQDPGQGLRLIYYSQIVNDFQKGDIAEGYSVSREKKESFPLTVTSAQKNPTAFYLCASSPRGGANEKLFFGSGTQLSVL.